This T cell receptor (beta chain) was sequenced for a study of blood T cell repertoires in COVID-19. Study-wide context: Sites across the United States, Italy and Spain contributed samples from acute and convalescent COVID-19. Nucleic acid was either cDNA or gDNA, and it came from T cells, B-cell-depleted T cells, or PBMCs.

Per the original methods: Reference gene primer amplification gave estimated nucleated cell counts. Produced via immunoSEQ multiplex PCR; TCRdb's table is partial and in-frame only. For V, J and clone size, that table is used; D and trimming come from the DNA. The table lists about 70,000 clones, about 76% of them singletons, with 28% in the top ten. Trimming shortened V by 6 bases and J by 2 bases, and 17 bases separated the two germline ends. The CDR3 is 15 residues long. The germline CDR1 and CDR2 sequences are MDHEN and SYDVKM. Sequenced material: peripheral blood. The receptor's source is a woman aged 80 or over with active or convalescent COVID-19. The chain uses TRBV28 and TRBJ2-7; TRBD1 might be the D (6 bases). The CDR3: CASSPGQRIPYEQYF. The CDR3 nucleotides are TGTGCCAGCAGCCCAGGACAGAGGATTCCCTACGAGCAGTACTTC. Supplemented by reference TRBV28 and TRBJ2-7, the full variable domain reads DVKVTQSSRYLVKRTGEKVFLECVQDMDHENMFWYRQDPGLGLRLIYFSYDVKMKEKGDIPEGYSVSREKKERFSLILESASTNQTSMYLCASSPGQRIPYEQYFGPGTRLTVT.